What follows describes a single TCR beta chain. Its cognate antigen is unknown. The data stem from a study of shared clonotypes between healthy human individuals. Looking at the study overall: Every donor yielded three CD4 naive, three CD4 memory, two CD8 naive and one CD8 memory plate.

Study outcomes and limitations: An effect of sequencing depth on clonotype sharing among donors was expected.

The CDR3 runs to 18 residues. V gave up 3 bases and J gave up 0 bases; unmatched junction bases: 10. Germline CDR1 reads KGHSH; CDR2 reads LQKENI. Original handling: With immunoSEQ giving junction-only sequences and no quality scores, filtering differed. The method was immunoSEQ multiplex PCR; TCRdb's version includes in-frame clones alone and lacks a portion of them. V and J calls and clone size are as listed in that table; D and trimming were resolved from the DNA. The sample gives about 1.5 million clones, 95% to 97% of which show up once; roughly 1.1% is in the top ten. The chain combines TRBV18 with TRBJ1-2, with TRBD1 matching 10 bases. This sequence originates from a man aged 30 to 39 in good health. Specimen: naive CD4+ T cells sorted from blood. The subset was: CD45RA+ positively selected. In DNA form, the CDR3 reads TGTGCCAGCTCACCCCCTGGGACAGGGGTCAGGACTAACTATGGCTACACCTTC. Translating it yields CASSPPGTGVRTNYGYTF. Full variable domain (remainder filled in from reference TRBV18 and TRBJ1-2): NAGVMQNPRHLVRRRGQEARLRCSPMKGHSHVYWYRQLPEEGLKFMVYLQKENIIDESGMPKERFSAEFPKEGPSILRIQQVVRGDSAAYFCASSPPGTGVRTNYGYTFGSGTRLTVV.